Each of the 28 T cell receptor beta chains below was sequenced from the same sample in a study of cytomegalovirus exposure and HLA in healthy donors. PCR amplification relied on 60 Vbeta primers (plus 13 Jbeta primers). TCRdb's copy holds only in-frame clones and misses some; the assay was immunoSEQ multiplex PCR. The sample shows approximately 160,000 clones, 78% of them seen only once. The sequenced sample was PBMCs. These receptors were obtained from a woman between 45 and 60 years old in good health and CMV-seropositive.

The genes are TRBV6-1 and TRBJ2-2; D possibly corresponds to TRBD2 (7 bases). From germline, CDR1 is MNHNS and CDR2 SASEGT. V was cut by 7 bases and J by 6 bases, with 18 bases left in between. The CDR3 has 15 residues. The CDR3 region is CASTMFLGGAGELFF. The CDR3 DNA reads TGTGCCAGCACCATGTTCTTAGGGGGGGCCGGGGAGCTGTTTTTT.

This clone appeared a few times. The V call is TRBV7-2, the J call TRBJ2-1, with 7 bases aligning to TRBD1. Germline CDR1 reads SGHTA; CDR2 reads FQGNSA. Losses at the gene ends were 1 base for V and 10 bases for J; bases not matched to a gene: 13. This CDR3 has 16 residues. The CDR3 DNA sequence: TGTGCCAGCAGCTTAGGTCCCACAGGGGCCTCTACCGAGCAGTTCTTC. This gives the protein CASSLGPTGASTEQFF.

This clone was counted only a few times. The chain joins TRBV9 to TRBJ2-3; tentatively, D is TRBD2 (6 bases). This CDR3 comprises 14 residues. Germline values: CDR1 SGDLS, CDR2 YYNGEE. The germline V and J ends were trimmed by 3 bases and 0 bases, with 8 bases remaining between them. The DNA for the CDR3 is TGTGCCAGCAGCGGCGGGACTAGCACAGATACGCAGTATTTT. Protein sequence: CASSGGTSTDTQYF.

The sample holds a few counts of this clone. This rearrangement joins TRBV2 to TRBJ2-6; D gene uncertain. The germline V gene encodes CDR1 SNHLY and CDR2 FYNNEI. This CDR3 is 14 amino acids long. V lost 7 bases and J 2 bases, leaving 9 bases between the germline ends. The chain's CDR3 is CASTLSPGANVLTF. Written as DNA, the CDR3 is TGTGCCAGCACTTTGAGCCCTGGGGCCAACGTCCTGACTTTC. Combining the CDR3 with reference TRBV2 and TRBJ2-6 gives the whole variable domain EPEVTQTPSHQVTQMGQEVILRCVPISNHLYFYWYRQILGQKVEFLVSFYNNEISEKSEIFDDQFSVERPDGSNFTLKIRSTKLEDSAMYFCASTLSPGANVLTFGAGSRLTVL.

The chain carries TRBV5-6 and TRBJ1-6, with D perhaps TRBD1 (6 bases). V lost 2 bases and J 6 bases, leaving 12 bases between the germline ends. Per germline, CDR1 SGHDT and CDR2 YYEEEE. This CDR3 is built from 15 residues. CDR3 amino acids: CASSFDRNSNSPLHF. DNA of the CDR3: TGTGCCAGCAGCTTCGACAGGAATTCTAATTCACCCCTCCACTTT.

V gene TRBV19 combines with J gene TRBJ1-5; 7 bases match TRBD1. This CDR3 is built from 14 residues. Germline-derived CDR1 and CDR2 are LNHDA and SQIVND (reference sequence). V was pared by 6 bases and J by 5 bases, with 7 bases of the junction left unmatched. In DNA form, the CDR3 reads TGTGCCAGTAGAGGGACAGCCGGGTATCAGCCCCAGCATTTT. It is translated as CASRGTAGYQPQHF.

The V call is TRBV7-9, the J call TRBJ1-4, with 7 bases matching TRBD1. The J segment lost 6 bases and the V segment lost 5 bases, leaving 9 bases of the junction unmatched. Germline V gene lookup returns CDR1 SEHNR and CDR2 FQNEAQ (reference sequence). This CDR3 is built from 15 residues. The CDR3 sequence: CASSLTTGIDEKLFF. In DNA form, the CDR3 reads TGTGCCAGCAGCCTCACGACAGGGATTGATGAAAAACTGTTTTTT.

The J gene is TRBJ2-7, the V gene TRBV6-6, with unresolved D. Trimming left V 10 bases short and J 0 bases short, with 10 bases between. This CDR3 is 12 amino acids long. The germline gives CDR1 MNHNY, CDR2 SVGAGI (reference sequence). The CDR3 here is CATAASSYEQYF. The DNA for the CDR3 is TGTGCCACGGCGGCGAGCTCCTACGAGCAGTACTTC.

The CDR3 loop is CASSALPGQGIRNTIYF. The CDR3 DNA sequence: TGTGCCAGTAGTGCCCTCCCAGGACAGGGAATAAGAAACACCATATATTTT. The chain couples TRBV19 to TRBJ1-3; 8 bases agree with TRBD1. With 5 bases clipped from V and 5 bases from J, the junction kept 14 bases outside the gene matches. Looked up from germline, CDR1 is LNHDA and CDR2 is SQIVND (reference sequence). The CDR3 loop spans 17 amino acids.

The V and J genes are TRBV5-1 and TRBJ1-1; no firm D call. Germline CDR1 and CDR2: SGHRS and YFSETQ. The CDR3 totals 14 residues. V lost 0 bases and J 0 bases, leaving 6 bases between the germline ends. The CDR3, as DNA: TGCGCCAGCAGCTTGGCTCCTTTGAACACTGAAGCTTTCTTT. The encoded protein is CASSLAPLNTEAFF.

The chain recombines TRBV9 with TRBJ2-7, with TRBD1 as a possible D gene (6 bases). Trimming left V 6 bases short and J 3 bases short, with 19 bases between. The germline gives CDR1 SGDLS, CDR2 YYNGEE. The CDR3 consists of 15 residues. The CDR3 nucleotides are TGTGCCAGCACTGCTACTGGCCAGGGGAACTACGAGCAGTACTTC. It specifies CASTATGQGNYEQYF.

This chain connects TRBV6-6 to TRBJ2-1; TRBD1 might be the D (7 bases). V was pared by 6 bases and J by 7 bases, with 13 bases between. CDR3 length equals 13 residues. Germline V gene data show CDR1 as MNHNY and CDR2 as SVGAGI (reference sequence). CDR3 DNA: TGTGCCAGCAGGACCTCAGGGGGGAATGAGCAGTTCTTC. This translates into CASRTSGGNEQFF.

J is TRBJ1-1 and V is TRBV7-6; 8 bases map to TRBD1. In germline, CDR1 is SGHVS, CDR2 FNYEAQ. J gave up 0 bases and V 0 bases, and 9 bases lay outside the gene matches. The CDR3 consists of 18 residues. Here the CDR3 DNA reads TGTGCCAGCAGCTTAGCGGTACGGACAGGGCCGTTGAACACTGAAGCTTTCTTT. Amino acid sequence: CASSLAVRTGPLNTEAFF.

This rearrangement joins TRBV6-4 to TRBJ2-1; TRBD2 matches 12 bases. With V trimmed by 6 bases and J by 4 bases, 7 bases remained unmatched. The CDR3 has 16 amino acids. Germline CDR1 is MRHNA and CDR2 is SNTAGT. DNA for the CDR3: TGTGCCAGCAGCCGACTAGCGGGGGCCTTTTACAATGAGCAGTTCTTC. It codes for CASSRLAGAFYNEQFF.

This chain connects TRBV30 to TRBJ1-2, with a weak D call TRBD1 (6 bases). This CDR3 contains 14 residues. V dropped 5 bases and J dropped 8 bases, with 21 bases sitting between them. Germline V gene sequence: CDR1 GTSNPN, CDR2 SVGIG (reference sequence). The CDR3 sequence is CAWLGHSPVRGYTF. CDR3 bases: TGTGCCTGGCTGGGACATAGCCCGGTGCGCGGCTACACCTTC. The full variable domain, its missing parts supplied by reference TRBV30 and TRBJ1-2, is SQTIHQWPATLVQPVGSPLSLECTVEGTSNPNLYWYRQAAGRGLQLLFYSVGIGQISSEVPQNLSASRPQDRQFILSSKKLLLSDSGFYLCAWLGHSPVRGYTFGSGTRLTVV.

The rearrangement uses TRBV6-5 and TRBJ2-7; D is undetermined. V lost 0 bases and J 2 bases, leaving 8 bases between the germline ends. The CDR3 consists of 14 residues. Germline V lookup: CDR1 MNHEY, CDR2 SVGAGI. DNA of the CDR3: TGTGCCAGCAGTTACTCACAAGTTCCCTACGAGCAGTACTTC. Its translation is CASSYSQVPYEQYF.

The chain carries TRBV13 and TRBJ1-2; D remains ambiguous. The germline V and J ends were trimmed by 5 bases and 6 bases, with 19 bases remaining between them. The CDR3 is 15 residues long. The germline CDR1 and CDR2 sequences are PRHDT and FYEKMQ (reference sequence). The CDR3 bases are TGTGCCAGCAGCCCCCCCCTATTCTTTCCTGATGGCTACACCTTC. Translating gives CASSPPLFFPDGYTF.

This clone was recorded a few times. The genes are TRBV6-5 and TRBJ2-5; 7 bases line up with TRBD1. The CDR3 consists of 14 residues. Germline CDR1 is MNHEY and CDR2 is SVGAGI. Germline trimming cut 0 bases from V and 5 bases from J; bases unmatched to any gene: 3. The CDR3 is CASSYSRQGETQYF. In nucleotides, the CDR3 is TGTGCCAGCAGTTACTCCAGACAGGGTGAGACCCAGTACTTC.

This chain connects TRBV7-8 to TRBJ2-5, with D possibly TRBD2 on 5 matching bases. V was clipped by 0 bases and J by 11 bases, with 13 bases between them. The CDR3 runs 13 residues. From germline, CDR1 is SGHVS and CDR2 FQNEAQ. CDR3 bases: TGTGCCAGCAGCTTAGCAAGCGGCTGGGAGCAGTACTTC. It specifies CASSLASGWEQYF.

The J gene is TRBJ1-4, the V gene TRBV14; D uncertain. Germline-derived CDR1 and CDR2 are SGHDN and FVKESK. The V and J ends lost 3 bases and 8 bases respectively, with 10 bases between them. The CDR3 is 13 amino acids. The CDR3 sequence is CASSHGVPEKLFF. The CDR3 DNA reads TGTGCCAGCAGCCACGGAGTGCCCGAAAAACTGTTTTTT.

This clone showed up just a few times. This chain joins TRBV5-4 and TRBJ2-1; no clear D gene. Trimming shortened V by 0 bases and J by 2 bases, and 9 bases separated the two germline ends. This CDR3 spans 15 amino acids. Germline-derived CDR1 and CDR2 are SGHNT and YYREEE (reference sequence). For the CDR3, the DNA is TGTGCCAGCAGCTTGGATCAGAACCCCTACAATGAGCAGTTCTTC. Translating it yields CASSLDQNPYNEQFF.

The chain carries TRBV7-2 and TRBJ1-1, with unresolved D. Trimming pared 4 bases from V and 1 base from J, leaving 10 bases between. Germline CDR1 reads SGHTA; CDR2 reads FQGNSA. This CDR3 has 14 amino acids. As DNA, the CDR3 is TGTGCCAGCAGCTCCGGGCGGGGGAACACTGAAGCTTTCTTT. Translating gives CASSSGRGNTEAFF.

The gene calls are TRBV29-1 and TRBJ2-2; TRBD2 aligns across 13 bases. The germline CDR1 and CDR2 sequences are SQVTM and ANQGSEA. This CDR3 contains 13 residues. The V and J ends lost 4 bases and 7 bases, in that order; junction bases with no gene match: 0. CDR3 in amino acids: CSVGLAGGGELFF. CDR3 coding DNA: TGCAGCGTTGGACTAGCGGGAGGCGGGGAGCTGTTTTTT.

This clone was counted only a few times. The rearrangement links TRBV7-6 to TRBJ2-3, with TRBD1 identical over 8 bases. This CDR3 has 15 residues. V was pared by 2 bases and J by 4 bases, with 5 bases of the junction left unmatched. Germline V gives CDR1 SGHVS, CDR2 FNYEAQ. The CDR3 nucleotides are TGTGCCAGCAGCTTATTCAGGGGGCAGGCAGATACGCAGTATTTT. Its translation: CASSLFRGQADTQYF.

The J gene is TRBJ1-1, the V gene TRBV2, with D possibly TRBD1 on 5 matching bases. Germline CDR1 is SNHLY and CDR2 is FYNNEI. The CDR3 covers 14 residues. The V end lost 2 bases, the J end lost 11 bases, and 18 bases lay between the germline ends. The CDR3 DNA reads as TGTGCCAGCAGTGAAATATCGATAGGGGAACGGGCTTTCTTT. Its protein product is CASSEISIGERAFF.

This CDR3 is CASSPRGGQGWGNQPQHF. DNA of the CDR3: TGCGCCAGCAGCCCGCGCGGGGGCCAGGGTTGGGGCAATCAGCCCCAGCATTTT. The chain carries TRBV4-1 and TRBJ1-5; maybe TRBD1 (6 bases). V shed 4 bases and J shed 2 bases, with 21 bases lying between them. CDR3 length: 18 residues. Germline assignment: CDR1 MGHRA and CDR2 YSYEKL.

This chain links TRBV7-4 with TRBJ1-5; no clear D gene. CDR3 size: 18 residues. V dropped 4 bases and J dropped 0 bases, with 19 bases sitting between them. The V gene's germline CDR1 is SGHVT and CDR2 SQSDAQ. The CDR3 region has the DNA TGTGCCAGCAGCTCGCCCTCCGGAGGCAGTTCTAGCAATCAGCCCCAGCATTTT. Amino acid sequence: CASSSPSGGSSSNQPQHF.

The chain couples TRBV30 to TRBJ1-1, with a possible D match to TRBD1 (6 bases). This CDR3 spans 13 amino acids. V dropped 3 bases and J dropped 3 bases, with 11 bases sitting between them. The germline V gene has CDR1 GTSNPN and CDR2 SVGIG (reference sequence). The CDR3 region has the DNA TGTGCCTGGAGACAGGGTGGTCACACTGAAGCTTTCTTT. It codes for CAWRQGGHTEAFF.